Below are 27 T cell receptor beta chains sequenced from a single sample in a study of spatial heterogeneity in lung cancer. Noted time point: blood at routine non-recurrence follow-up after resection. In TCRdb, the 5' RACE reads were re-called with MiXCR into one record per CDR3 protein. The table lists nearly 95,000 distinct CDR3 sequences, less than 20% of them singletons. The sample here was PBMCs, taken at follow-up. All receptors come from a male donor with early-stage non-small cell lung cancer.

The chain combines TRBV4-3 with TRBJ2-4, with a weak D call TRBD1 (5 bases). The CDR3 has 15 residues. V dropped 0 bases and J dropped 6 bases, with 12 bases sitting between them. Per germline, CDR1 LGHNA and CDR2 YSLEER. The CDR3 bases are TGCGCCAGCAGCCAAGATGACAGTCACCCAAACATTCAGTACTTC. As protein: CASSQDDSHPNIQYF.

The chain has TRBV25-1 and TRBJ1-2, with 9 bases aligning to TRBD1. Germline V lookup: CDR1 MGHDK, CDR2 SYGVNS. Trimming removed 6 bases from V and 4 bases from J; junction bases left unmatched: 3. This CDR3 comprises 13 residues. CDR3 bases: TGTGCCAGCAGCGAGGGACAGGGCTATGGCTACACCTTC. It is translated as CASSEGQGYGYTF.

CDR3 amino acids: CASSRGRTGELFF. DNA of the CDR3: TGTGCCAGCAGCCGGGGGCGCACCGGGGAGCTGTTTTTT. The V gene is TRBV7-2, the J gene TRBJ2-2; D assignment may be TRBD1 or TRBD2 (6 bases each). This CDR3 is built from 13 residues. The germline V gene encodes CDR1 SGHTA and CDR2 FQGNSA. The V end lost 5 bases, the J end lost 4 bases, and 8 bases lay between the germline ends.

This clonotype was observed at least ten times. The chain couples TRBV6-5 to TRBJ2-7; possibly TRBD1 or TRBD2 for D (5 bases each). CDR1 is MNHEY, CDR2 SVGAGI, per germline. This CDR3 has 12 residues. Trimming pared 5 bases from V and 5 bases from J, leaving 10 bases between. The DNA for the CDR3 is TGTGCCAGCAGTAAACGAGGGGACGAGCAGTACTTC. As protein: CASSKRGDEQYF.

As DNA, the CDR3 is TGCAGCGTTGAGAGGGTGAGCACAGATACGCAGTATTTT. It encodes CSVERVSTDTQYF. V gene TRBV29-1 combines with J gene TRBJ2-3; perhaps TRBD2 as D (5 bases). Germline lookup yields CDR1 SQVTM and CDR2 ANQGSEA. The CDR3 has 13 amino acids. Deletions cut 3 bases from V and 0 bases from J, with 7 bases between.

This clonotype was found many times. The V call is TRBV27, the J call TRBJ2-1; D call uncertain. The V gene's germline CDR1 is MNHEY and CDR2 SMNVEV (reference sequence). The CDR3 is made up of 15 amino acids. Trimming cost V 3 bases and J 5 bases, with 14 bases left between them. The CDR3 loop is CASSLGLNRDNEQFF. The DNA of the CDR3 is TGTGCCAGCAGTTTGGGCCTCAACCGAGACAATGAGCAGTTCTTC.

This clonotype showed up just a few times. The chain employs TRBV18 and TRBJ2-7, with 7 bases fitting TRBD1. The junction had 1 base not matched to a gene; V was cut back by 3 bases and J by 2 bases. The germline gives CDR1 KGHSH, CDR2 LQKENI. The CDR3 length is 13 residues. The CDR3 bases are TGTGCCAGCTCACCGGGACAGACCTACGAGCAGTACTTC. Translation: CASSPGQTYEQYF.

V is TRBV24-1 and J is TRBJ2-7, with D hard to call. V was clipped by 3 bases and J by 5 bases, with 10 bases between them. CDR1 is KGHDR, CDR2 SFDVKD, per germline. The CDR3 sequence is 13 residues long. The CDR3 coding sequence is TGTGCCACCAGTGATGAAGTTCTAGACGAGCAGTACTTC. This translates into CATSDEVLDEQYF.

This clonotype was counted between two and nine times. The rearrangement links TRBV11-2 to TRBJ2-2; D not resolved. The CDR3 is 15 amino acids. Looked up from germline, CDR1 is SGHAT and CDR2 is FQNNGV. The V end was cut by 3 bases, the J end by 1 base, with 9 bases between. The CDR3 nucleotides are TGTGCCAGCAGCTTTTTCAGGCTGAACACCGGGGAGCTGTTTTTT. The encoded protein is CASSFFRLNTGELFF. Filled out from reference TRBV11-2 and TRBJ2-2, the complete variable domain reads EAGVAQSPRYKIIEKRQSVAFWCNPISGHATLYWYQQILGQGPKLLIQFQNNGVVDDSQLPKDRFSAERLKGVDSTLKIQPAKLEDSAVYLCASSFFRLNTGELFFGEGSRLTVL.

There are a few counts of this clonotype. The rearrangement links TRBV5-6 to TRBJ2-1; D call uncertain. The CDR3 covers 12 residues. V shed 6 bases and J shed 6 bases, with 10 bases lying between them. Germline CDR1 and CDR2: SGHDT and YYEEEE. The CDR3 protein is CASNKHSNEQFF. The CDR3 DNA reads TGTGCCAGCAATAAGCACAGCAATGAGCAGTTCTTC.

This clonotype was detected a few times. This chain connects TRBV5-1 to TRBJ2-2; a weak D match, TRBD1 (6 bases). The germline V and J ends were trimmed by 4 bases and 4 bases, with 17 bases remaining between them. The CDR3 length is 16 residues. Looked up from germline, CDR1 is SGHRS and CDR2 is YFSETQ. CDR3 sequence (DNA): TGCGCCAGCAGCAGTATTACCGGGACAATCACCGGGGAGCTGTTTTTT. Encoded protein: CASSSITGTITGELFF. Full variable domain (missing parts from reference TRBV5-1 and TRBJ2-2): KAGVTQTPRYLIKTRGQQVTLSCSPISGHRSVSWYQQTPGQGLQFLFEYFSETQRNKGNFPGRFSGRQFSNSRSEMNVSTLELGDSALYLCASSSITGTITGELFFGEGSRLTVL.

The table lists this clonotype with a few counts. The J gene is TRBJ1-2, the V gene TRBV6-1, with TRBD1 identical over 7 bases. V shed 0 bases, J shed 4 bases, and the junction held 5 bases outside the gene matches. CDR3 length: 15 amino acids. Germline V gene data show CDR1 as MNHNS and CDR2 as SASEGT. DNA for the CDR3: TGTGCCAGCAGTGAAGCCGACAGGGCTGGCTATGGCTACACCTTC. Its protein is CASSEADRAGYGYTF.

This clonotype was observed a handful of times. This rearrangement joins TRBV20-1 to TRBJ2-1, with 7 bases identical to TRBD1. This CDR3 has 13 residues. CDR1 and CDR2 from the germline V gene are DFQATT and SNEGSKA (reference sequence). The trim removed 5 bases at V and 4 bases at J, leaving 5 bases unmatched. The CDR3 nucleotides are TGCAGTGCTCCAGCGACAGGGTACAATGAGCAGTTCTTC. Translating gives CSAPATGYNEQFF.

This clonotype came up a few times. The V gene is TRBV9, the J gene TRBJ1-1, with a weak D call TRBD1 (6 bases). V dropped 1 base and J dropped 0 bases, with 13 bases sitting between them. The CDR3 runs 16 residues. Germline CDR1 is SGDLS and CDR2 is YYNGEE. The CDR3 nucleotides are TGTGCCAGCAGCGTACAACAGGGAGGTTTGAACACTGAAGCTTTCTTT. As protein: CASSVQQGGLNTEAFF.

This clonotype was counted many times. This sequence joins TRBV7-6 and TRBJ2-1, with 7 bases lining up with TRBD1. The germline V gene has CDR1 SGHVS and CDR2 FNYEAQ. V shed 0 bases and J 5 bases; nucleotides not matched to a gene: 4. CDR3 length: 15 residues. The CDR3 nucleotides are TGTGCCAGCAGCTTAGCGATCGGGACAGACAATGAGCAGTTCTTC. Its protein is CASSLAIGTDNEQFF.

This clonotype was detected once. This chain uses TRBV7-8 with TRBJ2-1, with unresolved D. Germline-derived CDR1 and CDR2 are SGHVS and FQNEAQ. V was clipped by 2 bases and J by 8 bases, with 10 bases between them. The CDR3 is made up of 13 amino acids. The CDR3 DNA reads TGTGCCAGCAGCTTATCTCCTGCCGATGAGCAGTTCTTC. Residues: CASSLSPADEQFF.

This chain links TRBV4-1 with TRBJ2-6; the D gene is possibly TRBD1 (5 bases). Germline-derived CDR1 and CDR2 are MGHRA and YSYEKL. This CDR3 has 17 residues. The ends were cut back, 5 bases at V and 0 bases at J, with 14 bases in the middle. CDR3: CASSEQVINSGANVLTF. The CDR3 DNA is TGCGCCAGCAGCGAACAGGTTATTAACTCTGGGGCCAACGTCCTGACTTTC.

This clonotype appeared a few times. The chain links TRBV27 to TRBJ2-7; D not resolved. V lost 0 bases, J lost 1 base, and 13 bases lay in between. From germline, CDR1 is MNHEY and CDR2 SMNVEV (reference sequence). The CDR3 spans 16 residues. CDR3 bases: TGTGCCAGCAGTTTATCGTCAGGCCGCCGATCCTACGAGCAGTACTTC. It specifies CASSLSSGRRSYEQYF.

The rearrangement links TRBV20-1 to TRBJ2-3; D gene ambiguous. Germline CDR1 reads DFQATT; CDR2 reads SNEGSKA (reference sequence). The CDR3 is 12 residues long. Trimming took off 6 bases at V and 2 bases at J, with 9 bases between the two ends. The CDR3 reads CSAPENTDTQYF. The CDR3 nucleotides read TGCAGTGCCCCCGAAAACACAGATACGCAGTATTTT.

This clonotype was seen at least ten times. The J gene is TRBJ2-3, the V gene TRBV7-2; D is ambiguous. The germline V and J ends were trimmed by 4 bases and 2 bases, with 1 base remaining between them. Looked up from germline, CDR1 is SGHTA and CDR2 is FQGNSA. The length of the CDR3 is 11 residues. CDR3 residues: CASSSTDTQYF. CDR3 in DNA: TGTGCCAGCAGCTCCACAGATACGCAGTATTTT.

This clonotype was observed a handful of times. V is TRBV7-2 and J is TRBJ1-1, with 9 bases aligning to TRBD1. With V trimmed by 5 bases and J by 1 base, 5 bases remained unmatched. This CDR3 region has 15 residues. Germline CDR1 reads SGHTA; CDR2 reads FQGNSA. CDR3 sequence reads: CASSRTGVRNTEAFF. CDR3 in DNA: TGTGCCAGCAGCCGGACAGGGGTTCGGAACACTGAAGCTTTCTTT.

The V and J genes are TRBV6-2 or TRBV6-3 and TRBJ2-1; 9 nucleotides line up with TRBD1. CDR1 is MNHEY, CDR2 SVGEGT, per germline. The CDR3 is 12 amino acids. The V segment lost 4 bases and the J segment 12 bases; nucleotides outside the gene matches: 4. The CDR3 loop reads CASSLGTGMQFF. CDR3 DNA sequence: TGTGCCAGCAGTTTAGGGACAGGGATGCAGTTCTTC.

This clonotype showed up many times. The chain has TRBV10-3 and TRBJ2-7; TRBD1 aligns across 7 bases. V lost 6 bases and J lost 1; bases outside the gene matches: 3. The CDR3 is made up of 13 amino acids. Germline loops: CDR1 ENHRY, CDR2 SYGVKD. The CDR3 region has the DNA TGTGCCATCAGCAAGACAGGGTCCTACGAGCAGTACGTC. This sequence encodes CAISKTGSYEQYV.

This clonotype was observed at least ten times. The chain links TRBV20-1 to TRBJ2-1; a weak D match, TRBD1 (6 bases). Trimming pared 0 bases from V and 2 bases from J, leaving 11 bases between. The CDR3 loop spans 15 amino acids. Germline V gives CDR1 DFQATT, CDR2 SNEGSKA (reference sequence). CDR3 sequence (DNA): TGCAGTGCTAGAGATTGGGACATCACCTACAATGAGCAGTTCTTC. Amino acid sequence: CSARDWDITYNEQFF.

J is TRBJ2-7 and V is TRBV7-9; tentatively, D is TRBD2 (6 bases). The V gene lost 4 bases and the J gene lost 10 bases, with 17 bases spanning the gap. CDR3 length equals 13 residues. CDR1 SEHNR and CDR2 FQNEAQ come from the germline V gene (reference sequence). The CDR3 region has the DNA TGTGCCAGCAGCTACGGGGGTTCCGGGAACCAGTACGTC. It encodes CASSYGGSGNQYV.

The chain employs TRBV7-2 and TRBJ2-3; either TRBD1 or TRBD2 may supply D (5 bases each). Trimming removed 1 base at V and 2 bases at J, with 10 bases between. The CDR3 is 15 amino acids. CDR1 and CDR2 from the germline V gene are SGHTA and FQGNSA. For the CDR3, the DNA is TGTGCCAGCAGCTTAGTGAGGGGATCCACAGATACGCAGTATTTT. It codes for CASSLVRGSTDTQYF.

The chain is built from TRBV5-1 and TRBJ2-2; tentatively, D is TRBD2 (5 bases). Germline CDR1 SGHRS, CDR2 YFSETQ. With 6 bases removed from V and 4 bases from J, the gap between germline ends came to 13 bases. The CDR3 has 14 amino acids. The CDR3 DNA is TGCGCCAGCACCGTTAGCGAAACCACCGGGGAGCTGTTTTTT. Translating gives CASTVSETTGELFF.